This is a list of T cell receptor beta chains from one sample in a study of response to subunit inactivated influenza vaccine. MiXCR was run by TCRdb on the RT-PCR reads, yielding one entry per CDR3 protein. The sample consists of about 780,000 distinct CDR3 sequences, about a fifth of them appearing once. The sample consisted of PBMCs from blood, taken about 5 days after vaccination. The receptor set was obtained from a man aged 45 to 65 who received an inactivated influenza vaccine. CDR3s include the opening cysteine and the closing phenylalanine or tryptophan. The order of the fields is V gene, J gene, clone size, D gene, CDR3 protein, CDR3 DNA. D genes are given only for firm matches. A row's size may be missing; if present it is once, few, many or a size class.

v_call: TRBV6-2/TRBV6-3
j_call: TRBJ2-7
clone_size: NA
d_call: NA
cdr3_aa: CASSSGLEFPLYEQYF
cdr3_nt: TGTGCCAGCAGCTCAGGGTTGGAGTTCCCCCTCTACGAGCAGTACTTC

v_call: TRBV18
j_call: TRBJ2-7
clone_size: few
d_call: NA
cdr3_aa: CASSPDRTATYEQYF
cdr3_nt: TGTGCCAGCTCACCAGATCGGACAGCCACCTACGAGCAGTACTTC

v_call: TRBV2
j_call: TRBJ2-6
clone_size: few
d_call: TRBD1
cdr3_aa: CASTQGVIGANVLTF
cdr3_nt: TGTGCCAGCACACAGGGGGTAATCGGGGCCAACGTCCTGACTTTC

v_call: TRBV20-1
j_call: TRBJ1-2
clone_size: few
d_call: NA
cdr3_aa: CSASRTNGYTF
cdr3_nt: TGCAGTGCTAGTCGGACGAATGGCTACACCTTC

v_call: TRBV28
j_call: TRBJ2-5
clone_size: NA
d_call: NA
cdr3_aa: CASRGRGEETQYF
cdr3_nt: TGTGCCAGCAGGGGGCGCGGGGAGGAGACCCAGTACTTC

v_call: TRBV12-3/TRBV12-4
j_call: TRBJ1-1
clone_size: NA
d_call: NA
cdr3_aa: CASSYGIEAFF
cdr3_nt: TGTGCCAGCAGTTATGGGATCGAAGCTTTCTTT

v_call: TRBV20-1
j_call: TRBJ2-7
clone_size: few
d_call: TRBD2
cdr3_aa: CSARGETSREQYF
cdr3_nt: TGCAGTGCTAGAGGAGAGACTAGCCGGGAGCAGTACTTC

v_call: TRBV5-1
j_call: TRBJ2-7
clone_size: few
d_call: TRBD1
cdr3_aa: CASSLVATGIYEQYF
cdr3_nt: TGCGCCAGCAGCTTGGTCGCGACAGGGATCTACGAGCAGTACTTC

v_call: TRBV5-1
j_call: TRBJ2-2
clone_size: NA
d_call: NA
cdr3_aa: CASSLTPENTGELFF
cdr3_nt: TGCGCCAGCAGCTTGACTCCAGAGAACACCGGGGAGCTGTTTTTT

v_call: TRBV7-2
j_call: TRBJ2-5
clone_size: few
d_call: TRBD1
cdr3_aa: CASSTRQGVFETQYF
cdr3_nt: TGTGCCAGCAGCACCAGACAGGGGGTGTTTGAGACCCAGTACTTC

v_call: TRBV20-1
j_call: TRBJ2-3
clone_size: NA
d_call: TRBD2
cdr3_aa: CSARKLAGGRTDTQYF
cdr3_nt: TGCAGTGCTCGAAAACTAGCGGGGGGCCGCACAGATACGCAGTATTTT

v_call: TRBV7-9
j_call: TRBJ2-5
clone_size: NA
d_call: NA
cdr3_aa: CASSFYPQPPQYF
cdr3_nt: TGTGCCAGCAGCTTTTACCCCCAGCCGCCCCAGTACTTC

v_call: TRBV20-1
j_call: TRBJ1-2
clone_size: NA
d_call: TRBD1
cdr3_aa: CSPEGTGGRNGYTF
cdr3_nt: TGCAGTCCGGAAGGGACAGGGGGGAGGAATGGCTACACCTTC

v_call: TRBV6-4
j_call: TRBJ2-1
clone_size: few
d_call: NA
cdr3_aa: CASSGKTGPYNEQFF
cdr3_nt: TGTGCCAGCAGTGGAAAAACGGGACCCTACAATGAGCAGTTCTTC

v_call: TRBV6-2/TRBV6-3
j_call: TRBJ2-1
clone_size: NA
d_call: NA
cdr3_aa: CASSKAGTLYNEQFF
cdr3_nt: TGTGCCAGCAGTAAAGCCGGGACACTCTACAATGAGCAGTTCTTC

v_call: TRBV11-2
j_call: TRBJ2-1
clone_size: few
d_call: TRBD1
cdr3_aa: CASRTGTGFDNEQFF
cdr3_nt: TGTGCCAGCAGAACCGGGACAGGGTTCGACAATGAGCAGTTCTTC

v_call: TRBV28
j_call: TRBJ2-7
clone_size: NA
d_call: NA
cdr3_aa: CASSFSPSKPGYEQYF
cdr3_nt: TGTGCCAGCAGTTTTTCCCCCTCCAAACCGGGCTACGAGCAGTACTTC